These 23 T cell receptor beta chains came from one sample sequenced in a study of blood T cell repertoires in COVID-19. Produced via immunoSEQ multiplex PCR; TCRdb's table is partial and in-frame only. The data contain around 400,000 clones, over 85% of them singletons. Sequencing was performed on PBMCs or T cells enriched from blood (not recorded which). These receptor sequences come from a woman aged 30 to 39 who had recovered from COVID-19.

This clone appeared once. The chain couples TRBV28 to TRBJ1-5, with D perhaps matching TRBD1 (6 bases). Trimming shortened V by 5 bases and J by 7 bases, and 18 bases separated the two germline ends. CDR3 size: 15 residues. Germline V gene lookup returns CDR1 MDHEN and CDR2 SYDVKM. CDR3 region: CASSPQGAPRQPQHF. For the CDR3, the DNA is TGTGCCAGCAGTCCACAGGGCGCACCCCGGCAGCCCCAGCATTTT. The complete variable domain, with remaining parts taken from reference TRBV28 and TRBJ1-5, reads DVKVTQSSRYLVKRTGEKVFLECVQDMDHENMFWYRQDPGLGLRLIYFSYDVKMKEKGDIPEGYSVSREKKERFSLILESASTNQTSMYLCASSPQGAPRQPQHFGDGTRLSIL.

This clone was recorded a few times. This CDR3 is CASSLGGSYGYTF. In DNA, the CDR3 is TGTGCCAGCAGTTTAGGAGGGAGCTATGGCTACACCTTC. This rearrangement joins TRBV12-3 or TRBV12-4 to TRBJ1-2; D gene unclear. The CDR3 has 13 residues. V was shortened by 1 base and J by 4 bases, with 7 bases between the two germline ends.

The chain combines TRBV5-1 with TRBJ2-1, with TRBD1 as a possible D gene (5 bases). Trimming took 8 bases from V and 3 from J, leaving 15 bases between them. CDR1 and CDR2 from the germline V gene are SGHRS and YFSETQ. This CDR3 comprises 14 residues. The CDR3 DNA is TGCGCCAGTTCCTTGGGGCTAAACTACAATGAGCAGTTCTTC. Its translation is CASSLGLNYNEQFF.

The V call is TRBV29-1, the J call TRBJ2-2; a weak D match, TRBD1 (6 bases). This CDR3 is built from 12 residues. Germline V CDR1 and CDR2: SQVTM, ANQGSEA. V lost 6 bases and J lost 5, with 10 bases in between. The CDR3 sequence: CSVARGTGELFF. The CDR3 region has the DNA TGCAGCGTGGCTAGGGGGACCGGGGAGCTGTTTTTT.

The chain employs TRBV3-1 (or the pseudogene TRBV3-2) and TRBJ2-1; 11 nucleotides agree with TRBD2. This CDR3 comprises 19 residues. V shed 4 bases and J 3 bases; nucleotides not matched to a gene: 14. CDR1 is LGHDT and CDR2 is YNNKEL in the germline V gene (reference sequence). For the CDR3, the DNA is TGTGCCAGCAGCCGACGAAGACTAGCGGGGACGCTCGGCTACAATGAGCAGTTCTTC. This sequence encodes CASSRRRLAGTLGYNEQFF.

The chain uses TRBV6-1 and TRBJ2-2, with 10 bases identical to TRBD1. CDR1 MNHNS and CDR2 SASEGT come from the germline V gene. The CDR3 is 15 amino acids. V lost 3 bases, J lost 4 bases, and 2 bases stayed unmatched. The CDR3: CASSDRDRGTGELFF. CDR3 nucleotides: TGTGCCAGCAGTGACCGGGACAGGGGCACCGGGGAGCTGTTTTTT.

This chain uses TRBV28 with TRBJ2-1, with 7 positions matching TRBD2. Per the germline V gene, CDR1 is MDHEN and CDR2 is SYDVKM. The J segment lost 11 bases and the V segment lost 5 bases, leaving 15 bases of the junction unmatched. The CDR3 is 15 residues long. The CDR3 here is CASSPTGTTRGKQFF. The CDR3 nucleotides read TGTGCCAGCAGTCCTACCGGGACTACTCGTGGAAAGCAGTTCTTC.

This clone appeared a single time. V and J are TRBV6-5 and TRBJ1-1, with D tentatively TRBD1 (5 bases). CDR1 and CDR2 (germline): MNHEY, SVGAGI. The CDR3 is 11 residues long. V was trimmed by 6 bases and J by 11 bases, leaving 13 bases between them. In nucleotides, the CDR3 is TGTGCCAGCAGGGACACCCTCGCGGCTTTCTTT. Its protein is CASRDTLAAFF.

V is TRBV7-3 and J is TRBJ2-5; 10 bases match TRBD1. This CDR3 is 15 amino acids long. V shed 2 bases and J 5 bases; nucleotides not matched to a gene: 5. CDR1 is SGHTA and CDR2 is FQGTGA in the germline V gene. In DNA form, the CDR3 reads TGTGCCAGCAGCTTACGACAGGGGGCTTGGGAGACCCAGTACTTC. Amino acids: CASSLRQGAWETQYF. Full variable domain (remainder filled in from reference TRBV7-3 and TRBJ2-5): GAGVSQTPSNKVTEKGKYVELRCDPISGHTALYWYRQSLGQGPEFLIYFQGTGAADDSGLPNDRFFAVRPEGSVSTLKIQRTERGDSAVYLCASSLRQGAWETQYFGPGTRLLVL.

The chain combines TRBV2 with TRBJ2-2; 7 nucleotides agree with TRBD1. The CDR3 is 14 residues long. The germline gives CDR1 SNHLY, CDR2 FYNNEI. V dropped 4 bases and J dropped 5; count of bases not matched to a gene: 4. The CDR3 bases are TGTGCCAGCAGTGGACAGGGAAATACCGGGGAGCTGTTTTTT. As protein: CASSGQGNTGELFF.

The sample holds one count of this clone. The rearrangement joins TRBV19 to TRBJ2-2; D is undetermined. V was shortened by 6 bases and J by 3 bases, with 8 bases between the two germline ends. The CDR3 has 13 residues. Germline CDR1 is LNHDA and CDR2 is SQIVND (reference sequence). CDR3 residues: CASRDSYTGELFF. The CDR3 DNA sequence: TGTGCCAGTAGAGACTCATACACCGGGGAGCTGTTTTTT.

The chain has TRBV5-6 and TRBJ2-6; TRBD1 aligns across 9 bases. Per germline, CDR1 SGHDT and CDR2 YYEEEE. The CDR3 sequence is 17 residues long. J lost 1 base, V lost 3 bases, and 5 bases had no gene match. The CDR3 DNA reads as TGTGCCAGCAGCTGGACAGGGGTGAAATCTGGGGCCAACGTCCTGACTTTC. This gives the protein CASSWTGVKSGANVLTF.

V usage is TRBV6-2 or TRBV6-3 and J usage is TRBJ2-5, with TRBD1 as a possible D gene (7 bases). V dropped 2 bases and J dropped 2 bases, with 15 bases sitting between them. Germline V lookup: CDR1 MNHEY, CDR2 SVGEGT. This CDR3 region has 16 residues. The CDR3 spells CASSYRPRGVQETQYF. The CDR3, as DNA: TGTGCCAGCAGTTACCGCCCCAGGGGGGTGCAAGAGACCCAGTACTTC.

This clone has a single count. The J gene is TRBJ2-3, the V gene TRBV27; 11 bases agree with TRBD2. Germline V gene lookup returns CDR1 MNHEY and CDR2 SMNVEV (reference sequence). The J segment lost 0 bases and the V segment lost 4 bases, leaving 21 bases of the junction unmatched. The CDR3 spans 22 residues. This CDR3 is CASSSPPGRLAGGAASTDTQYF. The CDR3, as DNA: TGTGCCAGCAGTTCCCCCCCCGGAAGGCTAGCGGGAGGTGCCGCTAGCACAGATACGCAGTATTTT.

This chain uses TRBV4-2 with TRBJ1-1, with a possible D match to TRBD1 (6 bases). V was trimmed by 3 bases and J by 6 bases, leaving 26 bases between them. Per germline, CDR1 LGHNA and CDR2 YNFKEQ. The CDR3 contains 18 residues. The CDR3, as DNA: TGTGCCAGCAGCCAGGGGGCCTCTGCGGCAGGCCCACGGTCTGAAGCTTTCTTT. Its protein is CASSQGASAAGPRSEAFF.

The chain carries TRBV7-9 and TRBJ1-2; 8 bases are shared with TRBD1. Germline CDR1 SEHNR, CDR2 FQNEAQ (reference sequence). J was trimmed by 6 bases and V by 3 bases; bases with no gene match: 3. The CDR3 is 13 residues long. This CDR3 reads CASSLDRVDGYTF. The CDR3 DNA reads TGTGCCAGCAGCTTGGACAGGGTAGATGGCTACACCTTC.

The rearrangement joins TRBV5-1 to TRBJ2-5; D unclear. V lost 4 bases and J lost 1, with 14 bases in between. The CDR3 is 15 amino acids. Germline V CDR1 and CDR2: SGHRS, YFSETQ. This CDR3 reads CASSPRRRGQETQYF. Written as DNA, the CDR3 is TGCGCCAGCAGCCCTCGTCGCAGAGGCCAAGAGACCCAGTACTTC. Combining the CDR3 with reference TRBV5-1 and TRBJ2-5 gives the whole variable domain KAGVTQTPRYLIKTRGQQVTLSCSPISGHRSVSWYQQTPGQGLQFLFEYFSETQRNKGNFPGRFSGRQFSNSRSEMNVSTLELGDSALYLCASSPRRRGQETQYFGPGTRLLVL.

The chain uses TRBV10-2 and TRBJ2-3; TRBD2 agrees at 7 bases. Germline-derived CDR1 and CDR2 are WSHSY and SAAADI. The CDR3 has 15 amino acids. V lost 6 bases, J lost 0 bases, and 6 bases stayed unmatched. The CDR3 bases are TGCGCCAGCAGCGCTAGCGGATCTAGCACAGATACGCAGTATTTT. It encodes CASSASGSSTDTQYF.

This clone was detected a few times. This chain joins TRBV5-1 and TRBJ1-3, with a tentative D call TRBD1 (5 bases). Germline-derived CDR1 and CDR2 are SGHRS and YFSETQ. The length of the CDR3 is 12 residues. Deletions cut 4 bases from V and 7 bases from J, with 9 bases between. The CDR3 reads CASSRGENTIYF. The CDR3 nucleotides are TGCGCCAGCAGCCGGGGGGAGAACACCATATATTTT.

A word on this clone: This CDR3 is also generated by other DNA sequences in the sample. The chain combines TRBV4-1 with TRBJ2-7; TRBD1 might be the D (6 bases). The V gene's germline CDR1 is MGHRA and CDR2 YSYEKL. This CDR3 comprises 14 residues. V lost 0 bases to trimming and J lost 1 base, with 7 bases between them. Here the CDR3 DNA reads TGCGCCAGCAGCCAAGACAGGGGATCCTACGAGCAGTACTTC. This gives the protein CASSQDRGSYEQYF.

This chain joins TRBV29-1 and TRBJ2-5; TRBD1 aligns across 12 bases. Germline V gives CDR1 SQVTM, CDR2 ANQGSEA. Trimming cost V 5 bases and J 1 base; bases outside gene matches: 5. CDR3 length: 15 residues. CDR3 sequence: CSVTGTGGLQETQYF. Here the CDR3 DNA reads TGCAGCGTTACCGGGACAGGGGGCCTCCAAGAGACCCAGTACTTC.

V and J are TRBV11-2 and TRBJ2-2; the D gene is possibly TRBD2 (5 bases). The CDR3 is 16 residues long. Between the trimmed V and J ends, which lost 5 bases and 1 base, there was a span of 14 bases. Per the germline V gene, CDR1 is SGHAT and CDR2 is FQNNGV. CDR3 DNA: TGTGCCAGCAGCCACGCCCTGGGGAGGAACACCGGGGAGCTGTTTTTT. Amino acids: CASSHALGRNTGELFF.

V usage is TRBV6-1 and J usage is TRBJ1-4; D unclear. CDR1 and CDR2 (germline): MNHNS, SASEGT. Trimming removed 4 bases from V and 5 bases from J, with 20 bases in between. The CDR3 sequence is 17 residues long. The CDR3 spells CASSALLRGVGNEKLFF. The CDR3 bases are TGTGCCAGCAGTGCCCTTCTTCGCGGGGTAGGAAATGAAAAACTGTTTTTT.